Listed below are T cell receptor beta chains from one sample, sequenced in a study of spatial heterogeneity in lung cancer. TCRdb reprocessed the 5' RACE reads with MiXCR, giving one entry per CDR3 protein. This sample has 20,000 to 25,000 distinct CDR3 sequences; about a sixth occur once, and the top ten carry about 31%. This specimen consisted of lung tumor tissue, obtained at surgery. These receptors were taken from a female donor with early-stage non-small cell lung cancer. CDR3s include the opening cysteine and the closing phenylalanine or tryptophan. D genes are given only for firm matches. Clone size is not always given. Where it is, it says once, few, many or a class for expanded clones.

>TRBJ2-2|-|TRBV9|-
CASSGNSVSGELFF
TGTGCCAGCAGCGGAAATAGCGTCAGCGGGGAGCTGTTTTTT
>TRBJ2-5|-|TRBV3-1|few
CASSHKQTQYF
TGTGCCAGCAGCCATAAGCAGACCCAGTACTTC
>TRBJ2-1|TRBD2|TRBV4-2|-
CASNSGRPYNEQFF
TGTGCCAGCAACAGCGGGAGACCCTACAATGAGCAGTTCTTC
>TRBJ2-2|-|TRBV6-5|medium-sized
CASSPSADTGELFF
TGTGCCAGCAGCCCGTCGGCGGACACCGGGGAGCTGTTTTTT
>TRBJ2-2|TRBD2|TRBV18|many
CASSPSAGRGTGELFF
TGTGCCAGCTCACCGTCAGCGGGAAGGGGCACCGGGGAGCTGTTTTTT
>TRBJ2-7|TRBD1|TRBV6-6|-
CASTSRDSSYEQYF
TGTGCCAGCACTTCCCGGGACAGCTCCTACGAGCAGTACTTC
>TRBJ2-1|TRBD2|TRBV20-1|-
CSARDLMGLAAKTGNEQFF
TGCAGTGCTAGAGACTTAATGGGACTAGCGGCAAAAACCGGCAATGAGCAGTTCTTC
>TRBJ2-5|-|TRBV7-9|-
CASSASGTRVTQYF
TGTGCCAGCAGCGCATCCGGGACCCGAGTGACCCAGTACTTC
>TRBJ2-3|-|TRBV28|few
CASRTTLRTDTQYF
TGTGCCAGCAGAACGACACTACGCACAGATACGCAGTATTTT
>TRBJ2-3|-|TRBV7-8|-
CASSGDRVGTDTQYF
TGTGCCAGCAGCGGGGACCGAGTGGGCACAGATACGCAGTATTTT
>TRBJ2-1|TRBD2|TRBV10-1|-
CASSGLAGVGSYNEQFF
TGCGCCAGCAGTGGACTAGCGGGAGTAGGATCCTACAATGAGCAGTTCTTC
>TRBJ2-3|-|TRBV5-4|few
CASSFSGDTDTQYF
TGTGCCAGCAGCTTTAGCGGCGACACAGATACGCAGTATTTT
>TRBJ2-1|TRBD2|TRBV3-1|few
CASKASGRAYNEQFF
TGTGCCAGCAAAGCTAGCGGGAGGGCCTACAATGAGCAGTTCTTC
>TRBJ2-3|-|TRBV27|few
CASSLNLAGKRDTQYF
TGTGCCAGCAGTCTTAACCTCGCGGGAAAGCGAGATACGCAGTATTTT
>TRBJ1-1|TRBD1|TRBV4-3|many
CASSRSGGTEAFF
TGCGCCAGCAGCCGATCAGGGGGGACTGAAGCTTTCTTT
>TRBJ2-7|TRBD2|TRBV5-4|few
CASSSKLAGRYEQYF
TGTGCCAGCAGCTCCAAACTAGCGGGACGCTACGAGCAGTACTTC